The present T cell receptor (beta chain) was sequenced within a study of blood T cell repertoires in COVID-19. Repertoires were generated with immunoSEQ multiplex PCR, while TCRdb's copy carries only in-frame clones and drops some. The table records some 140,000 clones, 70% to 85% of them present only once. Germline CDR1 reads LNHDA; CDR2 reads SQIVND (reference sequence). This CDR3 spans 15 amino acids. Unmatched junction bases numbered 8, after V lost 3 bases and J lost 7 bases. Sequenced sample: peripheral blood. This TCR derives from a man aged 55 to 70 who had recovered from COVID-19. J is TRBJ2-4 and V is TRBV19; TRBD2 matches 8 bases. CDR3: CASSIGGRLSNIQYF. CDR3 sequence (DNA): TGTGCCAGTAGTATCGGCGGGAGGCTCTCCAACATTCAGTACTTC.